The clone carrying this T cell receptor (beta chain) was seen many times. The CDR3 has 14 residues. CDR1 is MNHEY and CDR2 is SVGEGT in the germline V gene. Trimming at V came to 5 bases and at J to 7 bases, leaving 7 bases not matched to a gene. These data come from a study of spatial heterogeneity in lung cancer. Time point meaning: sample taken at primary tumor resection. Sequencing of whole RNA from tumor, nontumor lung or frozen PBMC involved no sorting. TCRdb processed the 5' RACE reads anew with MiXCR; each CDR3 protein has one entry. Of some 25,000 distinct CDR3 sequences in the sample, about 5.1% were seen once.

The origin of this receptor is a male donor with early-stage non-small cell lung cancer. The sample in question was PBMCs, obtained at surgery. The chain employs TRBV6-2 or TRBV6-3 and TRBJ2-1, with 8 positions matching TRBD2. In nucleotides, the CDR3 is TGTGCCAGCAGTGCACGGGGGGGCCCAAATGAGCAGTTCTTC. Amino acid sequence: CASSARGGPNEQFF.